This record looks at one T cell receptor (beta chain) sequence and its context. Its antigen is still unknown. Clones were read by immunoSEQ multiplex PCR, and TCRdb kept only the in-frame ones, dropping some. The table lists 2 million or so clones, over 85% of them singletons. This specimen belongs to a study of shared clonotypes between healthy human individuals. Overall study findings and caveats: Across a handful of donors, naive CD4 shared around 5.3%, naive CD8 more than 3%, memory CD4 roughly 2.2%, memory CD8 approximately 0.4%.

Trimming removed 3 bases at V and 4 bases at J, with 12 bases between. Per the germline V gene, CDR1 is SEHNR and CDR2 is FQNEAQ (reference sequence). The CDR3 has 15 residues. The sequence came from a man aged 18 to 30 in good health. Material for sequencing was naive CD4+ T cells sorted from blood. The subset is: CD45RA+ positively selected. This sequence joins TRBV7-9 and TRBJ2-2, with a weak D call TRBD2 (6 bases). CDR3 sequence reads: CASSLGGIPTGELFF. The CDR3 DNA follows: TGTGCCAGCAGCTTGGGCGGGATTCCCACCGGGGAGCTGTTTTTT.